The clone carrying this T cell receptor beta chain was seen only a few times. Libraries were prepared by immunoSEQ multiplex PCR; TCRdb keeps only in-frame clonotypes and omits some of them. The data contain a few hundred thousand clones, around 92% of them singletons. This entry is derived from a study of blood T cell repertoires in COVID-19. Study overall: Donors in the United States, Italy and Spain gave samples during acute or convalescent COVID-19. Sample material is recorded as cDNA or gDNA derived from T cells, B-cell-depleted T cells, or PBMCs.

This CDR3 comprises 16 residues. Germline assignment: CDR1 SGHRS and CDR2 YFSETQ. With 4 bases clipped from V and 1 base from J, the junction kept 9 bases outside the gene matches. Sequenced material: peripheral blood. The clonotype comes from a man aged 35-49 years with acute or convalescent COVID-19. V is TRBV5-1 and J is TRBJ2-7, with 9 bases lining up with TRBD1. Written as DNA, the CDR3 is TGCGCCAGCAGCGCATTGGGACAGGGCTTTTCCTACGAGCAGTACTTC. It yields the protein CASSALGQGFSYEQYF.